The rows below give T cell receptor beta chains drawn from one sample of a study of blood T cell repertoires in COVID-19. The assay was immunoSEQ multiplex PCR, and TCRdb's table has in-frame clones only and misses some. Altogether 350,000 to 400,000 clones are present, around 91% being singletons, with the ten largest covering 6.5% to 8%. Material for sequencing was peripheral blood. The receptors shown here come from a man aged 18 to 29 with active or convalescent COVID-19. Each CDR3 is given with its conserved first and last residue. D genes are given only for firm matches. Part of the rows lack a size; the others show once, few, many or a class for expanded clones.

>-|TRBV15|-|TRBJ2-2
TGTGCCATCGGAGAGGCCACCGGGGAGCTGTTTTTT
CAIGEATGELFF
>-|TRBV29-1|-|TRBJ1-3
TGCAGCGTTGGACAGGTTGGAAACACCATATATTTT
CSVGQVGNTIYF
>TRBD1|TRBV13|-|TRBJ2-1
TGTGCCAGCAGCCCGGGGGGACAGGGGAGAGATGAGCAGTTCTTC
CASSPGGQGRDEQFF
>-|TRBV28|-|TRBJ1-6
TGTGCCAGCAGTTTAGAGGGATCGACGTCACCCCTCCACTTT
CASSLEGSTSPLHF
>TRBD1|TRBV4-3|-|TRBJ2-1
TGCGCCAGCAGCCACTACAGGGGCAATGAGCAGTTCTTC
CASSHYRGNEQFF
>TRBD2|TRBV5-4|-|TRBJ2-7
TGTGCCAGCAGCCCCGGACTAGCGGGCTACGAGCAGTACTTC
CASSPGLAGYEQYF
>TRBD2|TRBV6-5|-|TRBJ2-5
TGTGCCAGCAGTTTGGGACTAGCGGGGGGCCAAGAGACCCAGTACTTC
CASSLGLAGGQETQYF
>-|TRBV9|-|TRBJ1-3
TGTGCCAGCAGCGCAGTTGCAGGGAACTCTGGAAACACCATATATTTT
CASSAVAGNSGNTIYF
>-|TRBV28|once|TRBJ2-1
TGTGCCAGCAGTCCTAAAATGATAAGACACGAGTTCTTC
CASSPKMIRHEFF
>-|TRBV9|-|TRBJ1-1
TGTGCCAGCAGCGCTTACAGGACTGAAGCTTTCTTT
CASSAYRTEAFF
>-|TRBV7-8|-|TRBJ2-3
TGTGCCAGCAGCCCGGGATCCTCCACAGATACGCAGTATTTT
CASSPGSSTDTQYF
>TRBD1|TRBV29-1|-|TRBJ1-2
TGCAGCGTTGAGGACAGGAACTCTAACTATGGCTACACCTTC
CSVEDRNSNYGYTF
>-|TRBV19|-|TRBJ1-5
TGTGCCAGTAGTTGGGGGGTCGGGCAGCCCCAGCATTTT
CASSWGVGQPQHF
>-|TRBV6-6|-|TRBJ1-3
TGTGCCAGCAGGGGGTGGGGGGAGAAGGGAAACACCATATATTTT
CASRGWGEKGNTIYF
>TRBD1|TRBV29-1|-|TRBJ1-1
TGCAGCGCCAGGGACAGGTTTTTGGCTTTCTTT
CSARDRFLAFF
>-|TRBV4-3|few|TRBJ1-3
TGCGCCAGCAGCCAAGACATGAGCTCTGGAAACACCATATATTTT
CASSQDMSSGNTIYF
>TRBD2|TRBV4-2|few|TRBJ2-1
TGTGCCAGCAGCCAAGAAAGCGACGGGACTATAGGGCGCAATGAGCAGTTCTTC
CASSQESDGTIGRNEQFF
>TRBD1|TRBV6-5|-|TRBJ1-5
TGTGCCAGCAGGAGGGACAGTCGTAGCAATCAGCCCCAGCATTTT
CASRRDSRSNQPQHF
>-|TRBV19|-|TRBJ1-1
TGTGCCAGTAGCCTCAGGGGCACTGAAGCTTTCTTT
CASSLRGTEAFF
>-|TRBV27|-|TRBJ1-2
TGTGCCAGCAGTTTTTCGGGATCCTATGGCTACACCTTC
CASSFSGSYGYTF
>-|TRBV9|-|TRBJ2-1
TGTGCCAGCAGCGTAGGCCCAGCGAGCTCCTACAATGAGCAGTTCTTC
CASSVGPASSYNEQFF
>TRBD2|TRBV24-1|-|TRBJ2-1
TGTGCCACCAGTGATTTACGGCGGGAGGGCACTGAGCAGTTCTTC
CATSDLRREGTEQFF
>TRBD1|TRBV4-3|-|TRBJ2-7
TGCGCCAGCAGCCAAGTCGGAACAGGGGGTGACGAGCAGTACTTC
CASSQVGTGGDEQYF
>TRBD2|TRBV7-2|-|TRBJ2-1
TGTGCCAGCAGCAAAGCGGGGGACTCCTACAATGAGCAGTTCTTC
CASSKAGDSYNEQFF
>-|TRBV5-1|-|TRBJ2-3
TGCGCCAGCAGCCCCACAACCGCAGATACGCAGTATTTT
CASSPTTADTQYF
>TRBD1|TRBV6-5|-|TRBJ1-1
TGTGCCAGCAGCCAATTTCGACAGGGGAACACTGAAGCTTTCTTT
CASSQFRQGNTEAFF
>TRBD1|TRBV24-1|-|TRBJ2-3
TGTGCCACCAGTGACCCCGGACAGGGGCGTGATACGCAGTATTTT
CATSDPGQGRDTQYF
>-|TRBV10-2|-|TRBJ2-2
TGCGCCAGCAGTGAGTTGCGGGCCCGCACCGGGGAGCTGTTTTTT
CASSELRARTGELFF
>-|TRBV7-2|-|TRBJ2-2
TGTGCCAGCAGCTCGGGAGAAATCTCCACCGGGGAGCTGTTTTTT
CASSSGEISTGELFF
>TRBD1|TRBV6-6|-|TRBJ1-2
TGTGCCAGCAGTTACTCACAGGGGTTAGATGGCTACACCTTC
CASSYSQGLDGYTF
>-|TRBV18|-|TRBJ1-5
TGTGCCAGCTCACCGGCAGGGGCTCAGCCCCAGCATTTT
CASSPAGAQPQHF
>-|TRBV4-1|-|TRBJ1-6
TGCGCCAGCAGCCAAGATCTGGGCAGGGGTGTGCTCTCACCCCTCCACTTT
CASSQDLGRGVLSPLHF
>-|TRBV7-2|-|TRBJ1-1
TGTGCCAGCACCACGAGGGGGGGTTGGTACACTGAAGCTTTCTTT
CASTTRGGWYTEAFF
>-|TRBV6-1|-|TRBJ1-4
TGTGCCAGCAGTGAAGCAGCGGGGGTTGGGAAACTGTTTTTT
CASSEAAGVGKLFF
>-|TRBV27|-|TRBJ1-5
TGTGCCAGCAGTTCCCCGTCCAGAAATCAGCCCCAGCATTTT
CASSSPSRNQPQHF
>-|TRBV6-5|-|TRBJ1-5
TGTGCCAGCACGAGCAATCAGCCCCAGCATTTT
CASTSNQPQHF